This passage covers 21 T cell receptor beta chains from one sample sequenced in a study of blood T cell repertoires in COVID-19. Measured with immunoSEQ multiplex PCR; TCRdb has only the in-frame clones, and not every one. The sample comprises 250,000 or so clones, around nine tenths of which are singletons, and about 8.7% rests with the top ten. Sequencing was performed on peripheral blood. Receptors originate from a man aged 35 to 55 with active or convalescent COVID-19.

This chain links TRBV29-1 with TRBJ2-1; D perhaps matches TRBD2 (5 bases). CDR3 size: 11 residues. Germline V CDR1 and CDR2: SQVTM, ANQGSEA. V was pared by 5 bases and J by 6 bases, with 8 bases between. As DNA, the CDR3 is TGCAGCGTTCGGGATGGCAATGAGCAGTTCTTC. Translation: CSVRDGNEQFF.

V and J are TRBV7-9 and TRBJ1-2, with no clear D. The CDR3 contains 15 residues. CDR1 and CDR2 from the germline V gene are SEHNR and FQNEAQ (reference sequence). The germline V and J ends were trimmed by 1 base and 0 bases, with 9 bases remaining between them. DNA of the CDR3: TGTGCCAGCAGCTTAGGAGGCGCAGCTAACTATGGCTACACCTTC. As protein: CASSLGGAANYGYTF.

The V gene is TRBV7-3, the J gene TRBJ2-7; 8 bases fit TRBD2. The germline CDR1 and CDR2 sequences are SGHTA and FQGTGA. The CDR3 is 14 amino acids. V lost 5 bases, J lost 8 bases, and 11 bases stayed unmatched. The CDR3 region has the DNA TGTGCCAGCAGCCCAAGCGGGAGTGGCGGTAAGCAGTACTTC. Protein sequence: CASSPSGSGGKQYF. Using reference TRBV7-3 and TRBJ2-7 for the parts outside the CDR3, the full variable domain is GAGVSQTPSNKVTEKGKYVELRCDPISGHTALYWYRQSLGQGPEFLIYFQGTGAADDSGLPNDRFFAVRPEGSVSTLKIQRTERGDSAVYLCASSPSGSGGKQYFGPGTRLTVT.

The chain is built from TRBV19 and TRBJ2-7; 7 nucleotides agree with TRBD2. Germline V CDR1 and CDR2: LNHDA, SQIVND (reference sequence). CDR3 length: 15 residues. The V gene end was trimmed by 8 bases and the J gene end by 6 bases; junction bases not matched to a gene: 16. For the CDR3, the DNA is TGTGCCAGTGCCCCTCTTAGCGGGTCCTCGGGCGAGCAGTACTTC. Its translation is CASAPLSGSSGEQYF.

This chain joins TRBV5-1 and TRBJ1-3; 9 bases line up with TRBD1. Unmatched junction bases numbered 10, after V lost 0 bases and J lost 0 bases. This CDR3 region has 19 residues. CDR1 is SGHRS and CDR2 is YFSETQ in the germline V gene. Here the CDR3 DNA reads TGCGCCAGCAGCTTGGCTTTTTCCGGGACAGGGTCCTCTGGAAACACCATATATTTT. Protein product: CASSLAFSGTGSSGNTIYF.

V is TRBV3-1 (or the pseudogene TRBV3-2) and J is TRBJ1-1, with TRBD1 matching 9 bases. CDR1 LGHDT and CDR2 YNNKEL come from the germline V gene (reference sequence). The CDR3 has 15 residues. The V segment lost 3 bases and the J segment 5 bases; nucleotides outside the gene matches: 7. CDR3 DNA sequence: TGTGCCAGCAGCCAGAGGGACAGGGAGGCGACTGAAGCTTTCTTT. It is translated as CASSQRDREATEAFF.

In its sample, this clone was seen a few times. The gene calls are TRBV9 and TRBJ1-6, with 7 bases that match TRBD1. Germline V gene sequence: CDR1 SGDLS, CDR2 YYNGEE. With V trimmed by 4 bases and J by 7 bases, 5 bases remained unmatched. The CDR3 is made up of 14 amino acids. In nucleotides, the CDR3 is TGTGCCAGCAGCCCGGACAGGTTGAATTCACCCCTCCACTTT. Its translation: CASSPDRLNSPLHF.

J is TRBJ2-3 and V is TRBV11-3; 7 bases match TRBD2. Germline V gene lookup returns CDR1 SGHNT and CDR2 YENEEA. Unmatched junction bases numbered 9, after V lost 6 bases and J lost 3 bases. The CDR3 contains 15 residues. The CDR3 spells CASRSPSGKTDTQYF. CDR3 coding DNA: TGTGCCAGCAGGTCCCCCAGCGGGAAAACAGATACGCAGTATTTT.

The CDR3 nucleotides read TGTGCCAGTAGTACCGACAGACCACCCCTCTACAATGAGCAGTTCTTC. It codes for CASSTDRPPLYNEQFF. The V call is TRBV19, the J call TRBJ2-1; possibly TRBD1 for D (5 bases). The CDR3 sequence is 16 residues long. V lost 4 bases, J lost 3 bases, and 16 bases lay in between. CDR1 and CDR2 from the germline V gene are LNHDA and SQIVND (reference sequence).

The CDR3 region is CASKRQGTDTQYF. The CDR3 nucleotides read TGTGCCAGCAAGCGACAGGGCACAGATACGCAGTATTTT. The J gene is TRBJ2-3, the V gene TRBV27; the D gene is possibly TRBD1 (6 bases). Trimming took off 7 bases at V and 1 base at J, with 9 bases between the two ends. Germline V gene lookup returns CDR1 MNHEY and CDR2 SMNVEV (reference sequence). The CDR3 runs to 13 residues.

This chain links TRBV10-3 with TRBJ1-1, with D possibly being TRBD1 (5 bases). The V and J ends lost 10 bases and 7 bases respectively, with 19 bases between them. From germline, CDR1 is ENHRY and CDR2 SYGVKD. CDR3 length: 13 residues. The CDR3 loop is CATQGWTHGEAFF. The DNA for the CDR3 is TGTGCCACCCAGGGATGGACACATGGTGAAGCTTTCTTT.

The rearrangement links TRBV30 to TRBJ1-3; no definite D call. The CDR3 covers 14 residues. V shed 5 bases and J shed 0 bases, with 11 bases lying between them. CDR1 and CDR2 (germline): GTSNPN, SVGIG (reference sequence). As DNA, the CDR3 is TGTGCCTGGGGACTGTCGTACTCTGGAAACACCATATATTTT. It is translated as CAWGLSYSGNTIYF.

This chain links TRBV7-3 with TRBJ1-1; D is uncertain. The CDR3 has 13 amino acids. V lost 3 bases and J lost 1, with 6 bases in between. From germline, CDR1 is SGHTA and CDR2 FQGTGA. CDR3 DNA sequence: TGTGCCAGCAGCTTCTCCGGGAACACTGAAGCTTTCTTT. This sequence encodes CASSFSGNTEAFF.

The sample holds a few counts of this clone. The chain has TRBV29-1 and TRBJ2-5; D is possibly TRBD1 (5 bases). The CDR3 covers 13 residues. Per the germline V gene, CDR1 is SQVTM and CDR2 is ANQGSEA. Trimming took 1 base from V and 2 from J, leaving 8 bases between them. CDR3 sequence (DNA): TGCAGCGTTGAAGGACAGCGACAAGAGACCCAGTACTTC. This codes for CSVEGQRQETQYF. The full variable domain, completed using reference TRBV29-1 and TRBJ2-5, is SAVISQKPSRDICQRGTSLTIQCQVDSQVTMMFWYRQQPGQSLTLIATANQGSEATYESGFVIDKFPISRPNLTFSTLTVSNMSPEDSSIYLCSVEGQRQETQYFGPGTRLLVL.

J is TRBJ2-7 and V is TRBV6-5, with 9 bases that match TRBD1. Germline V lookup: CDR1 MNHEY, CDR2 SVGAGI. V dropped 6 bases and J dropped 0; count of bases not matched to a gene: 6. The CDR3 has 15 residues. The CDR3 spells CASSPQGAISYEQYF. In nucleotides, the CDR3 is TGTGCCAGCAGCCCACAGGGGGCGATCTCCTACGAGCAGTACTTC.

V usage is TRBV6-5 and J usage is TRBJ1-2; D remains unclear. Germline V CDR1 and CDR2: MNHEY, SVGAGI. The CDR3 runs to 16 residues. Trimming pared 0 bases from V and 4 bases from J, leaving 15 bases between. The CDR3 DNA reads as TGTGCCAGCAGTTACTCCCATTCGCAAACTCCCTATGGCTACACCTTC. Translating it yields CASSYSHSQTPYGYTF.

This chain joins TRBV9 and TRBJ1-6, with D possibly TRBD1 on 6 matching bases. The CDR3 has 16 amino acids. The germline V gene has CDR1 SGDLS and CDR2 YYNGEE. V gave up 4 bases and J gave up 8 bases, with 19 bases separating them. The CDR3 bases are TGTGCCAGCAGCTCGGGGCGGGGGCCCATGTATTCACCCCTCCACTTT. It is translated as CASSSGRGPMYSPLHF.

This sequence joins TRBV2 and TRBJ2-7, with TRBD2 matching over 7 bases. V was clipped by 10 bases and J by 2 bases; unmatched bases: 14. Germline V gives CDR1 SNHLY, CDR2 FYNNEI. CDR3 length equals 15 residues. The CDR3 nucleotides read TGTGCCATCTGGGGAGGGGTCAGGGAACCCTACGAGCAGTACTTC. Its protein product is CAIWGGVREPYEQYF.

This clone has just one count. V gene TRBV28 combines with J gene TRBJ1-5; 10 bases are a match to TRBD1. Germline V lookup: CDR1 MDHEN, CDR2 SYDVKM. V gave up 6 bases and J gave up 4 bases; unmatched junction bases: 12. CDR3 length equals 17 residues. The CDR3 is CASSPPPGQGINQPQHF. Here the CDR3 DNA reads TGTGCCAGCAGCCCTCCTCCGGGACAGGGGATTAATCAGCCCCAGCATTTT.

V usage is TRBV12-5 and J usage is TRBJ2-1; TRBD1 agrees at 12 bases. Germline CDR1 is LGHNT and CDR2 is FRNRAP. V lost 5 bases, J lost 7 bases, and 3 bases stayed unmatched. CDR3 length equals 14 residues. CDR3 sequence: CASGRGQGANEQFF. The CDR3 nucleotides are TGTGCTAGTGGTAGGGGACAGGGGGCAAATGAGCAGTTCTTC.

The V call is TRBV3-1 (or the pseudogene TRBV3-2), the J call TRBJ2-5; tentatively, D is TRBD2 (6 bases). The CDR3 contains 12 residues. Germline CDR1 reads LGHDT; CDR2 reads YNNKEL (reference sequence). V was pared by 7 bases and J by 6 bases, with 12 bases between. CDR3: CASTHSGQTQYF. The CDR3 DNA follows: TGTGCCAGCACCCATAGCGGTCAGACCCAGTACTTC.